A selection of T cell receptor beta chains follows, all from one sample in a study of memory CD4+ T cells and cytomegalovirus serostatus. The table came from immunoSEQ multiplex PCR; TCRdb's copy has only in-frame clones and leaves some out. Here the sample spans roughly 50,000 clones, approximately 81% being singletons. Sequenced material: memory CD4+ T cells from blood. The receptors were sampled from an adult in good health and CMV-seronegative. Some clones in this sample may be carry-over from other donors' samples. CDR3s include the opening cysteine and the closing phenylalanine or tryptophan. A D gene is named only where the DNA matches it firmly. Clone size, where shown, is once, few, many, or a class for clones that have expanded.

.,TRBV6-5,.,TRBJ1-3,TGTGCCAGCAGTTACTCGTCGGCGCGGGGAAACACCATATATTTT,CASSYSSARGNTIYF
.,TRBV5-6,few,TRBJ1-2,TGTGCCAGCAGCATACGGACCAACTATGGCTACACCTTC,CASSIRTNYGYTF
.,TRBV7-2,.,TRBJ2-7,TGTGCCAGCAGCTTATCTAGCACGTCCTACGAGCAGTACTTC,CASSLSSTSYEQYF
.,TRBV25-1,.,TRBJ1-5,TGTGCCAGCGACTCCCAGCCCCAGCATTTT,CASDSQPQHF
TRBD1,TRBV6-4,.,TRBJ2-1,TGTGCCAGCAGGACAGGGAACAGGGCCTATGAGCAGTTCTTC,CASRTGNRAYEQFF
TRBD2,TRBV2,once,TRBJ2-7,TGTGCCAGCAGTACACTAGCGGGGGGTGCTGGGGAGCAGTACTTC,CASSTLAGGAGEQYF
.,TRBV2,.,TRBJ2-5,TGTGCCAGCAACCCTCCCAACGTGGTTGAGACCCAGTACTTC,CASNPPNVVETQYF
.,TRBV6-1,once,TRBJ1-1,TGTGCCAGCAGTGAAGGGGGAAACACTGAAGCTTTCTTT,CASSEGGNTEAFF
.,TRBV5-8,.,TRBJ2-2,TGTGCCAGCAGCTCGATGGGGGGTAGTCACGGGGAGCTGTTTTTT,CASSSMGGSHGELFF
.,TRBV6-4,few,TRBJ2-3,TGTGCCAGCAGTGAAACTGTTACAGATACGCAGTATTTT,CASSETVTDTQYF
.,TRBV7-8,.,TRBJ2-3,TGTGCCAGCACCCCGGCGCCGCCAGGGTGGCCTCGAACTGGCACAGATACGCAGTATTTT,CASTPAPPGWPRTGTDTQYF
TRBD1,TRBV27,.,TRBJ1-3,TGTGCCAGCAGTTTGTCCGGGACAGGGCCTGGAAACACCATATATTTT,CASSLSGTGPGNTIYF
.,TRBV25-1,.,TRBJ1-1,TGTGCCAGCAGTGAATCGCGACAGCCTGAGGCTTTCTTT,CASSESRQPEAFF
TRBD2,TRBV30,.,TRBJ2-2,TGTGCCTGGACGACTAGCGGGCTCACCGGGGAGCTGTTTTTT,CAWTTSGLTGELFF
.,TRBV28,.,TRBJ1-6,TGTGCCAGCAGGCCCCCCGTGCAGGGTAATTCACCCCTCCACTTT,CASRPPVQGNSPLHF
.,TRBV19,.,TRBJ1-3,TGTGCCAGTAGTATAGCTGTCACCTCTGGAAACACCATATATTTT,CASSIAVTSGNTIYF
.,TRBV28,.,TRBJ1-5,TGTGCCAGCAGTTCCCTGCTCAGGGGAAGCAATCAGCCCCAGCATTTT,CASSSLLRGSNQPQHF
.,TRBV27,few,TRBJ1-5,TGTGCCAGCAGTTTGCGAAGGAATCAGCCCCAGCATTTT,CASSLRRNQPQHF
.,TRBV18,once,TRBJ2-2,TGTGCCAGCTCACCACAGGGGGCCGGGGAGCTGTTTTTT,CASSPQGAGELFF
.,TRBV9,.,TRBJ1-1,TGTGCCAGCAGCGTCCTGGGGAACACTGAAGCTTTCTTT,CASSVLGNTEAFF
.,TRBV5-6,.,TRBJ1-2,TGTGCCAGCAGCTTGTTCGGACCCTCTAACTATGGCTACACCTTC,CASSLFGPSNYGYTF
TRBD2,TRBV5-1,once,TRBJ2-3,TGCGCCAGCAAATCGCTAGCGGGTAGTCCAGATACGCAGTATTTT,CASKSLAGSPDTQYF
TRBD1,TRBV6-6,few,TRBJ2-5,TGTGCCAGCAGTCCTCGGACAGGCCACCAAGAGACCCAGTACTTC,CASSPRTGHQETQYF
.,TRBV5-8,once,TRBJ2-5,TGTGCCAGCAGCTTTGGACTTAACCAAGAGACCCAGTACTTC,CASSFGLNQETQYF
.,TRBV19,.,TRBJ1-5,TGTGCCAGTAGCCTCGAAACGGGACGGAAAAATCAGCCCCAGCATTTT,CASSLETGRKNQPQHF
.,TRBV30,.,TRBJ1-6,TGTGCCTGGAGTACGGGGGGCGATTCACCCCTCCACTTT,CAWSTGGDSPLHF
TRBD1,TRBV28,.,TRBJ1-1,TGTGCCAGCAGCACCGGTGGGACAGGGAACACTGAAGCTTTCTTT,CASSTGGTGNTEAFF
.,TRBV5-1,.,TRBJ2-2,TGCGCCAGCACGCGGGAACCGAACACCGGGGAGCTGTTTTTT,CASTREPNTGELFF
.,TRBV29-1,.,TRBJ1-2,TGCAGCGTTGAAAGCCGGGACGGCGCATATGGCTACACCTTC,CSVESRDGAYGYTF
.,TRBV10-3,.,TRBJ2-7,TGTGCCATCTCGGCCGGCTCCTACGAGCAGTACTTC,CAISAGSYEQYF
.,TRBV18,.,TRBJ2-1,TGTGCCAGCTCGCGTCCCTCCCTAGATGAGCAGTTCTTC,CASSRPSLDEQFF
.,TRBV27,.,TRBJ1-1,TGTGCCAGCAGTTTATTAACGCTCTCAACCGGGAGCACTGAAGCTTTCTTT,CASSLLTLSTGSTEAFF
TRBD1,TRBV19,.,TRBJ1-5,TGTGCCAGTAGTCCCCAGGACAGGGGATACAATCAGCCCCAGCATTTT,CASSPQDRGYNQPQHF
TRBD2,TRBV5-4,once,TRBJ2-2,TGTGCCAGCAGCTTCACTAGCGGCGCGAACACCGGGGAGCTGTTTTTT,CASSFTSGANTGELFF
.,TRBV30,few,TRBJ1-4,TGTGCCTGGAGGGATCCCCTCACCGGGCCCAATGAAAAACTGTTTTTT,CAWRDPLTGPNEKLFF
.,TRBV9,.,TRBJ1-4,TGTGCCAGCAGCGTTTCCCCCGGGGTGGGGAATGAAAAACTGTTTTTT,CASSVSPGVGNEKLFF
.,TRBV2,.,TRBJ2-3,TGTGCCAGCAGTAGGCTAGAAACAGATACGCAGTATTTT,CASSRLETDTQYF
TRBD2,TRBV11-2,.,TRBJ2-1,TGTGCCAGCAGGGGGATGGGGACTACGAACAATGAGCAGTTCTTC,CASRGMGTTNNEQFF
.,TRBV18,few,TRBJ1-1,TGTGCCAGCTCACCGCAGAAATTGAACACTGAAGCTTTCTTT,CASSPQKLNTEAFF
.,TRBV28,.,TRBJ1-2,TGTGCCAGCGCGGGAGGGGGGGCGGGAGGCTACACCTTC,CASAGGGAGGYTF
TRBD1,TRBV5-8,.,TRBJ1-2,TGTGCCAGCAGCTTGGGAGGCAGGGGGCAATATGGCTACACCTTC,CASSLGGRGQYGYTF
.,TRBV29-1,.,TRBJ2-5,TGCAGCGTTGGGACGGGAGAAGAGACCCAGTACTTC,CSVGTGEETQYF
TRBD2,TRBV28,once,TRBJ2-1,TGTGCCAGCAGTTTACTCATCGGGGGGAGTTACAATGAGCAGTTCTTC,CASSLLIGGSYNEQFF
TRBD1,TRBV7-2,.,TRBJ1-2,TGTGCCAGCAGCTTCGGCAGGGGGCTGGACGGCTACACCTTC,CASSFGRGLDGYTF
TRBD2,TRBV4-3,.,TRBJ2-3,TGCGCCAGCAGCCAGCAGCGGGAGGGGACGGATACGCAGTATTTT,CASSQQREGTDTQYF
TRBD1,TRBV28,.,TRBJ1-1,TGTGCCAGCATTGAGAGGACAGGGTTTCTGAACACTGAAGCTTTCTTT,CASIERTGFLNTEAFF
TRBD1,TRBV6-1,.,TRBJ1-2,TGTGCCAGCAGGTTTACAGGGGAAAACTATGGCTACACCTTC,CASRFTGENYGYTF
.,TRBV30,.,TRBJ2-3,TGTGCCTGCCCCCGGGGTGGGGTCACAGATACGCAGTATTTT,CACPRGGVTDTQYF
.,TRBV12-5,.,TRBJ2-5,TGTGCTAGTGGTTTTATCGGGACCCCGACACAGTACTTC,CASGFIGTPTQYF
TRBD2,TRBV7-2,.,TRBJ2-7,TGTGCCAGCAGCCCGGCTAGCGGGAACTACTACGAGCAGTACTTC,CASSPASGNYYEQYF
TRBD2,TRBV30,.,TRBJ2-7,TGTGCCTGGAGCTTGGGACTAGCGGGAGGGCCGGACGAGCAGTACTTC,CAWSLGLAGGPDEQYF
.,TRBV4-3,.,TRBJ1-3,TGCGCCAGCAGCCAAGATCCGGGGCCGGGAAACACCATATATTTT,CASSQDPGPGNTIYF
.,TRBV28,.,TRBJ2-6,TGTGCCAGCAGTTTTTGGTCTGGGGCCAACGTCCTGACTTTC,CASSFWSGANVLTF
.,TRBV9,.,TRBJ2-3,TGTGCCAGCAGCGTAGAGAACCCCTCCACAGATACGCAGTATTTT,CASSVENPSTDTQYF